This is a list of T cell receptor beta chains from one sample in a study of T cell responses to AZD1222 COVID-19 vaccine. TCRdb's table, derived via immunoSEQ multiplex PCR, lists solely in-frame clones and lacks some. The table lists approximately 130,000 clones, about 93% of them singletons. The material was peripheral blood, obtained on day 0 of AZD1222 vaccination. These receptors came from an adult in good health. The CDR3 runs from the conserved cysteine through the conserved F or W. D genes are given only for firm matches. Some rows mark clone size as missing; the rest say once, few, many or name a class of expanded clone.

J gene,V gene,clone size,D gene,CDR3 DNA,CDR3 protein
TRBJ1-3,TRBV7-9,-,-,TGTGCCAGCAGCTTAGGGTTATCGGACTCTGGAAACACCATATATTTT,CASSLGLSDSGNTIYF
TRBJ2-3,TRBV2,-,TRBD2,TGTGCCAGCAGTGAAGCTAAGCGGGGGAACACAGATACGCAGTATTTT,CASSEAKRGNTDTQYF
TRBJ2-1,TRBV10-2,-,-,TGCGCCAGCAGTGCGGACTCCCTACGTATTAAGTTCTTC,CASSADSLRIKFF
TRBJ1-1,TRBV19,-,-,TGTGCCAGTACTCAGGGGCGGGGGAACACTGAAGCTTTCTTT,CASTQGRGNTEAFF
TRBJ1-2,TRBV6-5,-,-,TGTGCCAGACCGAACAGGCACCGGCCTATGTTCGGCTACACCTTC,CARPNRHRPMFGYTF
TRBJ2-3,TRBV7-9,-,TRBD1,TGTGCCAGCAGTTATACAGGGGCAGATACGCAGTATTTT,CASSYTGADTQYF
TRBJ2-3,TRBV6-2/TRBV6-3,-,-,TGTGCCAGCAGTTATTCTTTTACAGTCGCTAGCACAGATACGCAGTATTTT,CASSYSFTVASTDTQYF
TRBJ1-3,TRBV15,-,-,TGTGCCACCAGCAGAGATAGGGGGGTAAGGGCCATATATTTT,CATSRDRGVRAIYF
TRBJ2-7,TRBV5-8,-,-,TGTGCCAGCAGCTTGGACAGGGTGAGGGAGCAGTACTTC,CASSLDRVREQYF
TRBJ2-7,TRBV5-1,-,-,TGCGCCAGCAGCACCGGGCTACAAGCCCCCTACGAGCAGTACTTC,CASSTGLQAPYEQYF
TRBJ1-1,TRBV5-6,-,-,TGTGCCAGCAGCGGCCGGGGCCCCACTGAAGCTTTCTTT,CASSGRGPTEAFF
TRBJ2-1,TRBV11-2,-,-,TGTGCCAGCAGCTTATCAGGAGGGGGTTACTACAATGAGCAGTTCTTC,CASSLSGGGYYNEQFF
TRBJ1-6,TRBV2,-,-,TGTGCCAGCACCGGAAAGAGCTCCTATAATTCACCCCTCCACTTT,CASTGKSSYNSPLHF
TRBJ1-2,TRBV19,medium-sized,-,TGTGCCAGTAGTCGCCAGGGAGGAAGTGGCTACACCTTC,CASSRQGGSGYTF
TRBJ1-2,TRBV19,-,TRBD1,TGTGCCAGTAGTGCGGGGACAGCACACTACTATGGCTACACCTTC,CASSAGTAHYYGYTF
TRBJ2-3,TRBV7-9,-,-,TGTGCCAGCAGCTTATTTGGGAGGGGACAGCTAGGGGGCACAGATACGCAGTATTTT,CASSLFGRGQLGGTDTQYF
TRBJ1-3,TRBV10-3,-,TRBD1,TGTGCCATCCGGGGGGGACAGTCAGGGGAAAACACCATATATTTT,CAIRGGQSGENTIYF
TRBJ1-6,TRBV27,-,TRBD1,TGTGCCAGCAGTTTAGTAGGGGGCGCCGGGGAAAATTCACCCCTCCACTTT,CASSLVGGAGENSPLHF
TRBJ1-2,TRBV29-1,-,-,TGCAGCGCTGGACCCGGGACGGGCAACTATGGCTACACCTTC,CSAGPGTGNYGYTF
TRBJ1-2,TRBV15,-,TRBD1,TGTGCCACCAGCAGGACAGGGACTGGCTACACCTTC,CATSRTGTGYTF
TRBJ1-1,TRBV5-4,-,-,TGTGCCAGCAGCGGTAAAGGGGGGCTGTTCACTGAAGCTTTCTTT,CASSGKGGLFTEAFF
TRBJ1-2,TRBV5-1,-,-,TGCGCCAGCAGCTTGTCTGGAAGTAACTATGGCTACACCTTC,CASSLSGSNYGYTF
TRBJ1-5,TRBV9,-,-,TGTGCCAGCAGCGTAGGAGGGGGTCCCAATCAGCCCCAGCATTTT,CASSVGGGPNQPQHF
TRBJ1-1,TRBV12-3/TRBV12-4,-,-,TGTGCCAGCAGTGGGGCGCCTGGGGCTTTCTTT,CASSGAPGAFF
TRBJ2-5,TRBV3-1/TRBV3-2,-,TRBD1,TGTGCCAGCAGCCAAGGGACAGGGGGCGCGGAGACCCAGTACTTC,CASSQGTGGAETQYF
TRBJ2-3,TRBV19,-,-,TGTGCCAGTAGTCCCAATCCCCACGGCTGGGAGTATTTT,CASSPNPHGWEYF
TRBJ1-3,TRBV9,-,-,TGTGCCAGCAGCGTAGAGGTTCAAGGGACTGCTGGAAACACCATATATTTT,CASSVEVQGTAGNTIYF
TRBJ1-1,TRBV20-1,-,-,TGCAGTGCTAGTTCGGGGCTGAACACTGAAGCTTTCTTT,CSASSGLNTEAFF
TRBJ2-7,TRBV3-1/TRBV3-2,-,-,TGTGCCAGCGGCCAGGTCCCTTTTCGGGAGCAGTACTTC,CASGQVPFREQYF
TRBJ1-3,TRBV14,-,-,TGTGCCAGCAGCCAATCAGGCTCTGGAAACACCATATATTTT,CASSQSGSGNTIYF
TRBJ1-4,TRBV27,-,TRBD1,TGTGCCAGCGGCGGGACAGAGAATGAAAAACTGTTTTTT,CASGGTENEKLFF
TRBJ2-3,TRBV19,-,TRBD1,TGTGCCAGTAGTACCTCCGGGACAGGGTTCCCAGATACGCAGTATTTT,CASSTSGTGFPDTQYF
TRBJ1-4,TRBV18,-,TRBD1,TGTGCCAGCTCACCACCGGGGGACAGGGAAAAACTGTTTTTT,CASSPPGDREKLFF
TRBJ2-6,TRBV6-5,-,-,TGTGCCAGCAGGGGGTATGGGGCCAACGTCCTGACTTTC,CASRGYGANVLTF
TRBJ1-1,TRBV5-4,once,-,TGTGCCAGCAGCTTAGGGTCGACTGAAGCTTTCTTT,CASSLGSTEAFF
TRBJ2-7,TRBV29-1,-,-,TGCAGCGTTGACAGTGGACGGGACGAGCAGTACTTC,CSVDSGRDEQYF
TRBJ1-1,TRBV25-1,few,-,TGTGCCAGCAGTGGTCAGAACACTGAAGCTTTCTTT,CASSGQNTEAFF
TRBJ1-4,TRBV19,-,-,TGTGCCAGTAGAACCGCAACTAATGAAAAACTGTTTTTT,CASRTATNEKLFF
TRBJ1-2,TRBV28,-,-,TGTGCCAGCAGTTTAAGTTCAGGGCGAGGCTACACCTTC,CASSLSSGRGYTF